The source of this TCR beta chain is a study of blood T cells in healthy people across ages. Broader study findings: Observed TCR beta diversity per million T cells went down as age went up. This fall followed a roughly linear course with age. Researchers judged that diversity estimates from one million T cells fell short of true values. A strong correlation between TCR beta diversity and naive T cell percentage was seen.

The second PCR ran roughly 7 to 11 cycles with a sample-barcoded 5' primer and J-beta primers. Each CDR3 protein gets one entry after TCRdb re-called the 5' RACE reads with MiXCR. In the table there are some 1.1 million distinct CDR3 sequences, more than 30% of which are singletons. This clonotype was picked up a small number of times. Its cognate antigen is unknown. Staff drew around 10 milliliters of peripheral blood from each donor. This CDR3 is 14 amino acids long. Germline values: CDR1 SGHVS, CDR2 FNYEAQ. V dropped 2 bases and J dropped 6; count of bases not matched to a gene: 6. The chain recombines TRBV7-6 with TRBJ1-1; TRBD1 matches at 7 bases. Input material: blood. The receptor's source is a man aged 18 to 29 in good health. The CDR3 spells CASSLTGDGAEAFF. CDR3 bases: TGTGCCAGCAGCTTAACAGGGGATGGCGCTGAAGCTTTCTTT. Full variable domain (missing parts from reference TRBV7-6 and TRBJ1-1): GAGVSQSPRYKVTKRGQDVALRCDPISGHVSLYWYRQALGQGPEFLTYFNYEAQQDKSGLPNDRFSAERPEGSISTLTIQRTEQRDSAMYRCASSLTGDGAEAFFGQGTRLTVV.